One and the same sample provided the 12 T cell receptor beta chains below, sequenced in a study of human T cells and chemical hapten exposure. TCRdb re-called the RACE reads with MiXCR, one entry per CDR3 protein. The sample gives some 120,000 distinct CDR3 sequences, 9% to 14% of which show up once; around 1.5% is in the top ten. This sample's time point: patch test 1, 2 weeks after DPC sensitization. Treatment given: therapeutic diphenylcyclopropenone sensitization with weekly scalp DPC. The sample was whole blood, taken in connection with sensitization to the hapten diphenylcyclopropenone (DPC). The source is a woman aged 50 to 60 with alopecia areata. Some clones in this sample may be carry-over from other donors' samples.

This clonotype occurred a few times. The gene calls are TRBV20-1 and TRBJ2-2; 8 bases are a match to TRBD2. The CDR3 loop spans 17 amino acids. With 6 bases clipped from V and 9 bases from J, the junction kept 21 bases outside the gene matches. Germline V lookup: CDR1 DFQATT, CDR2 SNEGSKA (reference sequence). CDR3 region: CSARPWGGGPYRRELFF. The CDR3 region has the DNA TGCAGTGCAAGGCCTTGGGGCGGGGGGCCCTACCGCAGGGAGCTGTTTTTT.

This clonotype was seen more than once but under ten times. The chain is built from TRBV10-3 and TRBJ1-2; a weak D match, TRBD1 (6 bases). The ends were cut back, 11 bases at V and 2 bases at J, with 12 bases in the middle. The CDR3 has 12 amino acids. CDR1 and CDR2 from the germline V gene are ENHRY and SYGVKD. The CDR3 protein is CAAGGQNYGYTF. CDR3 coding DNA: TGTGCCGCGGGCGGACAGAACTATGGCTACACCTTC.

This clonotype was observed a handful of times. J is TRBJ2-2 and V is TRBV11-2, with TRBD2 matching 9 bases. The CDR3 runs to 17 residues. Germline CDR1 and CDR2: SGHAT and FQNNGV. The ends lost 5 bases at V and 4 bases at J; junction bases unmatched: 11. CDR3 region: CASSLETSGPSTGELFF. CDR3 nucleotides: TGTGCCAGCAGCCTGGAAACTAGCGGGCCTAGCACCGGGGAGCTGTTTTTT.

As DNA, the CDR3 is TGTGCCAGCAATTATGGACAGAGGAATGAGCAGTTCTTC. It encodes CASNYGQRNEQFF. V gene TRBV5-6 combines with J gene TRBJ2-1, with D perhaps TRBD1 (6 bases). V was clipped by 6 bases and J by 7 bases, with 14 bases between them. In germline, CDR1 is SGHDT, CDR2 YYEEEE. The CDR3 sequence is 13 residues long.

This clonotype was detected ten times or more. The CDR3 DNA follows: TGTGCCAGTAGTATGGTGGGGCGTACTGAAGCTTTCTTT. Amino acids: CASSMVGRTEAFF. The rearrangement uses TRBV19 and TRBJ1-1; D is possibly TRBD1 (5 bases). The V and J ends lost 3 bases and 5 bases respectively, with 10 bases between them. CDR3 size: 13 residues. Germline V gene sequence: CDR1 LNHDA, CDR2 SQIVND (reference sequence). Combining the CDR3 with reference TRBV19 and TRBJ1-1 gives the whole variable domain DGGITQSPKYLFRKEGQNVTLSCEQNLNHDAMYWYRQDPGQGLRLIYYSQIVNDFQKGDIAEGYSVSREKKESFPLTVTSAQKNPTAFYLCASSMVGRTEAFFGQGTRLTVV.

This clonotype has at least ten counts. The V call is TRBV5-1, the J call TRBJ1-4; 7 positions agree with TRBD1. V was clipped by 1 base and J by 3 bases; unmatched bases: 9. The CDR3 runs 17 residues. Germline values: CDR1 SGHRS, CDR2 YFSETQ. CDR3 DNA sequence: TGCGCCAGCAGCTTGTGGCCCCCGGGACAGCCTAATGAAAAACTGTTTTTT. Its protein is CASSLWPPGQPNEKLFF.

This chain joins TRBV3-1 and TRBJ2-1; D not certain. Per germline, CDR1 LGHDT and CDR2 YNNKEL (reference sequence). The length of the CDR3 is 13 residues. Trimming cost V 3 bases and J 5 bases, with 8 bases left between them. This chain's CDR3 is CASSHRLDNEQFF. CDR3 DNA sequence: TGTGCCAGCAGCCATCGATTGGACAATGAGCAGTTCTTC.

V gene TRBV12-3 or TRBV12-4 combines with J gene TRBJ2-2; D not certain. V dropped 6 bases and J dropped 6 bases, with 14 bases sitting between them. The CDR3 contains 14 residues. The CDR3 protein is CASRLQTKAGELFF. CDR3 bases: TGTGCCAGCAGATTACAAACTAAGGCCGGGGAGCTGTTTTTT.

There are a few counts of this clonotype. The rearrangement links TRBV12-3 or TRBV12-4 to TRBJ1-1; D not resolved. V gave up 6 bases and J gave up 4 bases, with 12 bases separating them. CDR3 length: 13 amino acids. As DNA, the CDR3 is TGTGCCAGCAGGGGGTGGACGGGCACTGAAGCTTTCTTT. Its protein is CASRGWTGTEAFF.

CDR3 loop: CASSPYRDTFYEQYF. CDR3 DNA: TGTGCCAGCTCACCATACCGGGACACTTTCTACGAGCAGTACTTC. The V and J genes are TRBV18 and TRBJ2-7; possible D gene TRBD1, 6 bases. The ends were cut back, 2 bases at V and 3 bases at J, with 14 bases in the middle. The germline CDR1 and CDR2 sequences are KGHSH and LQKENI. This CDR3 is built from 15 residues.

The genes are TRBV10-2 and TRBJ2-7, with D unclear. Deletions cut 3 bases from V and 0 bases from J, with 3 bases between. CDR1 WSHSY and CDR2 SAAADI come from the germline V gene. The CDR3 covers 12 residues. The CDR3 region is CASSDVSYEQYF. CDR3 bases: TGCGCCAGCAGTGACGTCTCCTACGAGCAGTACTTC.

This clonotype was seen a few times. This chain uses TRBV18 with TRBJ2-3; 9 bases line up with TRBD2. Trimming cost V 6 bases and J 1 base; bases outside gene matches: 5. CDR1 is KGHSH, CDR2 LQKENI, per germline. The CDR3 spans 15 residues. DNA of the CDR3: TGTGCCAGCTCCGATTCTAGCGGGGGCACAGATACGCAGTATTTT. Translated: CASSDSSGGTDTQYF.